This T cell receptor beta chain was identified in a study of cytomegalovirus exposure and HLA in healthy donors. For the study at large: Earlier results showed 117 million unique TCR beta sequences derived from about 179 million T cells. Study outcomes and limitations: Within an earlier analysis, most TCR beta V segments proved productive either about 87% or about 30% of the time. Approximately 160 TCR beta chains were listed as cytomegalovirus-associated. For most TCR sequences rarity was the rule, although some public TCRs occurred in many donors.

With respect to this clone: Its antigen is not known.

Trimming removed 3 bases at V and 8 bases at J, with 14 bases between. This CDR3 has 13 amino acids. Germline CDR1 SGHNT, CDR2 YYREEE (reference sequence). Both 60 Vbeta primers and 13 Jbeta primers went into the PCR. This table comes from immunoSEQ multiplex PCR, and its TCRdb copy is limited to in-frame clones, with some not included. The sample comprises about 130,000 clones, approximately 10% of which are singletons, and 6.5% to 8.5% rests with the top ten. The receptor was derived from a woman in her thirties or forties in good health and CMV-seropositive. Sequencing was carried out using PBMCs. The chain carries TRBV5-4 and TRBJ1-1; D call uncertain. The CDR3 DNA reads as TGTGCCAGCAGCTCCGGGTCCTTCCTAGAAGCTTTCTTT. Amino acids: CASSSGSFLEAFF. The full variable domain, with the rest looked up from reference TRBV5-4 and TRBJ1-1, is ETGVTQSPTHLIKTRGQQVTLRCSSQSGHNTVSWYQQALGQGPQFIFQYYREEENGRGNFPPRFSGLQFPNYSSELNVNALELDDSALYLCASSSGSFLEAFFGQGTRLTVV.